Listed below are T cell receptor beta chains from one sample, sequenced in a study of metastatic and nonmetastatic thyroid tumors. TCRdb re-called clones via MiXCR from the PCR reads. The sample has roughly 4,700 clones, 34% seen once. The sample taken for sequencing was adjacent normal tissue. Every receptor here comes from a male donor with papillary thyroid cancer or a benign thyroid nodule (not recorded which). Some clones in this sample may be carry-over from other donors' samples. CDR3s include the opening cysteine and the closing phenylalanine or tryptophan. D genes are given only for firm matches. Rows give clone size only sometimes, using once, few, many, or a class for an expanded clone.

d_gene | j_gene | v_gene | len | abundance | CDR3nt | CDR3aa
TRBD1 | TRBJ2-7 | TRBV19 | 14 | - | TGTGCCAGTAGTATAGGGACAGGCTCCTACGAGCAGTACTTC | CASSIGTGSYEQYF
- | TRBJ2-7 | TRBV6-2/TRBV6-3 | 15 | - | TGTGCCAGCACCTGGAGTGGGGGGGCCGGATACGAGCAGTACTTC | CASTWSGGAGYEQYF
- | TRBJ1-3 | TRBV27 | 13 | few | TGTGCCAGCAGTTCATTCTATGGAAACACCATATATTTT | CASSSFYGNTIYF
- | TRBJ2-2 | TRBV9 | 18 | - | TGTGCCAGCAGCGTAGTAGGGGTGGGAAGAACGAACACCGGGGAGCTGTTTTTT | CASSVVGVGRTNTGELFF
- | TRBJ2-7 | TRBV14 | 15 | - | TGTGCCAGCAGCCACCTGGACGGGGGAAACTACGAGCAGTACTTC | CASSHLDGGNYEQYF
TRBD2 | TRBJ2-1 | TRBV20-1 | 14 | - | TGCAGTGCTAGGCTAGCTCAACGGGGGGATGAGCAGTTCTTC | CSARLAQRGDEQFF
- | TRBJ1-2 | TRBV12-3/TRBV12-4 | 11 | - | TGTGCCAGCAGGCAAGGAGGAGGCTACACCTTC | CASRQGGGYTF
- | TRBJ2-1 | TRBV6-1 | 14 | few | TGTGCCAGCAGCCGGGGGAGCTCCTACAATGAGCAGTTCTTC | CASSRGSSYNEQFF
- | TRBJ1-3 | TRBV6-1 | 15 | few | TGTGCCAGCAGACCAGGGGTGAGCTCTGGAAACACCATATATTTT | CASRPGVSSGNTIYF
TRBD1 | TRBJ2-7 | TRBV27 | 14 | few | TGTGCCAGCAGCCTCCTTGGACAGGGGGCCGAGCAGTACTTC | CASSLLGQGAEQYF
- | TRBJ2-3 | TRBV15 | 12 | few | TGTGCCACCAGCAGAGGGACTCAGGTGCAGTATTTT | CATSRGTQVQYF
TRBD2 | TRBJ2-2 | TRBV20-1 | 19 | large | TGCAGTGCTAGAGACACCGTCTCTAGCGGGAGCCTGGGCACCGGGGAGCTGTTTTTT | CSARDTVSSGSLGTGELFF
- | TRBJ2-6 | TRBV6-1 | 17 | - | TGTGCCAGCAGGCTGGGGGAAACATATGCTGGGGCCAACGTCCTGACTTTC | CASRLGETYAGANVLTF
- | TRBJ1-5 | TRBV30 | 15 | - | TGTGCCTGGAGTTTTGGGACACATAGCAATCAGCCCCAGCATTTT | CAWSFGTHSNQPQHF
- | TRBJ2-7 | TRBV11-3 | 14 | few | TGTGCCAGCAGCTTATATGACGTGGGCTACGAGCAGTACTTC | CASSLYDVGYEQYF
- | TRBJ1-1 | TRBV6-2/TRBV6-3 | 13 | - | TGTGCCAGCAGTTACGCCGGGACGGAGGAAGCTTTCTTT | CASSYAGTEEAFF
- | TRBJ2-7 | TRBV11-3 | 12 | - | TGTGCCAGCAGCTTTACAGGCCACGAGCAGTACTTC | CASSFTGHEQYF
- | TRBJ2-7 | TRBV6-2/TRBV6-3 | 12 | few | TGTGCCAGCAGTTACTCCGCTGGGGAGCAGTACTTC | CASSYSAGEQYF
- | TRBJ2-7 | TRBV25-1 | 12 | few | TGTGCCAGCAGTGACCCCGGTAACGAGCAGTACTTC | CASSDPGNEQYF
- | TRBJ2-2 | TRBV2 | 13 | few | TGTGCCAGCAGCGCTATGGGTATCGGGGAGCTGTTTTTT | CASSAMGIGELFF
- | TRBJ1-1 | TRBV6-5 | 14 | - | TGTGCCAGCAGTCACTTTGGGGAGAACACTGAAGCTTTCTTT | CASSHFGENTEAFF
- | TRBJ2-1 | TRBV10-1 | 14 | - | TGCGCCAGCAGTGTTCGGGAGAGGAACAATGAGCAGTTCTTC | CASSVRERNNEQFF
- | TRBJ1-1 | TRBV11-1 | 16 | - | TGTGCCAGCAGTAACCCCACGGGCAGGGGGAACACTGAAGCTTTCTTT | CASSNPTGRGNTEAFF